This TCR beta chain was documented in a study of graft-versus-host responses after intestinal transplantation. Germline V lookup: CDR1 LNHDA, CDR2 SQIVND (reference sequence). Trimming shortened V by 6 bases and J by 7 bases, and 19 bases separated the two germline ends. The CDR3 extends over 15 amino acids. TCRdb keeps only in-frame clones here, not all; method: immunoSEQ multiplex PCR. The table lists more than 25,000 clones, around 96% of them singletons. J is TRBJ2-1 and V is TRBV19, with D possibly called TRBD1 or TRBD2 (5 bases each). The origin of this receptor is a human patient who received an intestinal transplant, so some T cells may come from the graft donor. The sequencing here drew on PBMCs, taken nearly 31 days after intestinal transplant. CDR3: CASSLGTAGPNEQFF. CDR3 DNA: TGTGCCAGTAGCCTCGGGACGGCCGGCCCGAATGAGCAGTTCTTC.